A single count supports the clone carrying this T cell receptor (beta chain). Methods used by the authors: Amplified reference gene primers provided the basis for estimating nucleated cell counts. Generated by immunoSEQ multiplex PCR, the TCRdb table keeps only in-frame clones and is missing some. V and J calls and clone size are those listed in that table; D and trimming were worked out from the DNA. This table holds about 180,000 clones, about 90% found once. The data were obtained in a study of blood T cell repertoires in COVID-19. The overall study: Sites in the United States, Italy and Spain provided acute and convalescent COVID-19 samples. The analysed material was cDNA or gDNA that came from T cells, B-cell-depleted T cells, or PBMCs.

The CDR3 consists of 14 residues. V was pared by 0 bases and J by 2 bases, with 1 base of the junction left unmatched. Germline-derived CDR1 and CDR2 are LGHNA and YSLEER. Enrolled through a virtual design, the participants were between about 18 and 89 years of age and came from 24 US areas. The sequenced sample was PBMCs or T cells enriched from blood (not recorded which). This chain joins TRBV4-3 and TRBJ2-7; 7 bases match TRBD1. The sequence was obtained from a woman aged 18-29 years who had recovered from COVID-19. The CDR3 sequence is CASSQERGPYEQYF. CDR3 DNA: TGCGCCAGCAGCCAAGAAAGGGGGCCCTACGAGCAGTACTTC.